This is a list of T cell receptor beta chains from one sample in a study of T cells in Graves' hyperthyroidism and ophthalmopathy. MiXCR, run by TCRdb on the multiplex PCR reads, gives a single entry per CDR3 protein. This sample has about 380,000 distinct CDR3 sequences, with approximately 13% found just once. Sequenced material: blood. The receptors originated from a man aged 25-45 years with Graves' hyperthyroidism that later progressed to Graves' ophthalmopathy. Both conserved end residues are part of each CDR3. A D gene is named only where the DNA matches it firmly. Size tells how often a clone was seen (once, few, many) or the class of an expanded clone, and some rows leave it out.

v_call: TRBV5-8
clone_size: few
j_call: TRBJ2-5
d_call: NA
cdr3_nt: TGTGCCAGCAGCTTGCCCCTTGAGGGAGGATTGAGTATTCGAGAGACCCAGTACTTC
cdr3_aa: CASSLPLEGGLSIRETQYF

v_call: TRBV12-3/TRBV12-4
clone_size: many
j_call: TRBJ1-5
d_call: NA
cdr3_nt: TGTGCCAGCAGTTTAGATGGCTTAGGGTATCAGCCCCAGCATTTT
cdr3_aa: CASSLDGLGYQPQHF

v_call: TRBV19
clone_size: NA
j_call: TRBJ1-6
d_call: NA
cdr3_nt: TGTGCCAGTAGTTTCGGCCAGACTTATTCACCCCTCCACTTT
cdr3_aa: CASSFGQTYSPLHF

v_call: TRBV9
clone_size: NA
j_call: TRBJ2-1
d_call: TRBD1
cdr3_nt: TGTGCCAGCAGCGTAGACGGGGACAGGGGAGGCTACAATGAGCAGTTCTTC
cdr3_aa: CASSVDGDRGGYNEQFF

v_call: TRBV7-4
clone_size: few
j_call: TRBJ1-1
d_call: NA
cdr3_nt: TGTGCCAGCAGCTTAGCCTGGTTTATTAGGGAAATGAACACTGAAGCTTTCTTT
cdr3_aa: CASSLAWFIREMNTEAFF

v_call: TRBV20-1
clone_size: many
j_call: TRBJ1-2
d_call: NA
cdr3_nt: TGCAGTGCTGCGCTGACAGGAAGTAACTATGGCTACACCTTC
cdr3_aa: CSAALTGSNYGYTF

v_call: TRBV30
clone_size: many
j_call: TRBJ2-5
d_call: TRBD2
cdr3_nt: TGTGCCTGGGGGGGGGGAGAGACCCAGTACTTC
cdr3_aa: CAWGGGETQYF

v_call: TRBV18
clone_size: few
j_call: TRBJ2-7
d_call: TRBD1
cdr3_nt: TGTGCCAGCTCACCTGGGACAGGGGGCCATCGCGAGCAGTACTTC
cdr3_aa: CASSPGTGGHREQYF

v_call: TRBV11-2
clone_size: NA
j_call: TRBJ1-4
d_call: TRBD1
cdr3_nt: TGTGCCAGCAGCTGGGACAGGGGGAATGAAAAACTGTTTTTT
cdr3_aa: CASSWDRGNEKLFF

v_call: TRBV11-2
clone_size: many
j_call: TRBJ2-3
d_call: NA
cdr3_nt: TGTGCCAGCAGCTTAGAACCGGGGAAGGTAGAGAGCACAGATACGCAGTATTTT
cdr3_aa: CASSLEPGKVESTDTQYF

v_call: TRBV20-1
clone_size: many
j_call: TRBJ2-3
d_call: TRBD2
cdr3_nt: TGCAGTGCTAGAGTGGTAGCGGGGGCAAATACGCAGTATTTT
cdr3_aa: CSARVVAGANTQYF

v_call: TRBV5-8
clone_size: many
j_call: TRBJ2-3
d_call: NA
cdr3_nt: TGTGCCAGCACCTTATTCGAAACAGATACGCAGTATTTT
cdr3_aa: CASTLFETDTQYF

v_call: TRBV13
clone_size: NA
j_call: TRBJ2-7
d_call: TRBD1
cdr3_nt: TGTGCCAGCAGCTTTACAGGGGGATTCTCCTACGAGCAGTACTTC
cdr3_aa: CASSFTGGFSYEQYF

v_call: TRBV5-1
clone_size: many
j_call: TRBJ1-1
d_call: TRBD1
cdr3_nt: TGCGCCAGCAGCTTAGACAGGGCGAGAACTGAAGCTTTCTTT
cdr3_aa: CASSLDRARTEAFF

v_call: TRBV19
clone_size: NA
j_call: TRBJ1-5
d_call: NA
cdr3_nt: TGTGCCAGTAGTTCCCGGGACAAAATCAATCAGCCCCAGCATTTT
cdr3_aa: CASSSRDKINQPQHF

v_call: TRBV27
clone_size: many
j_call: TRBJ2-1
d_call: TRBD1
cdr3_nt: TGTGCCAGCAGTGCCCGGGACAGGGGGCTCTTCAATGAGCAGTTCTTC
cdr3_aa: CASSARDRGLFNEQFF

v_call: TRBV27
clone_size: many
j_call: TRBJ1-6
d_call: NA
cdr3_nt: TGTGCCAGCAGTTTATCGGGGAGAGGGGACGGGAATAATTCACCCCTCCACTTT
cdr3_aa: CASSLSGRGDGNNSPLHF

v_call: TRBV24-1
clone_size: NA
j_call: TRBJ1-2
d_call: NA
cdr3_nt: TGTGCCACCAGTGAAACAACAGGGTATGGCTACACCTTC
cdr3_aa: CATSETTGYGYTF

v_call: TRBV20-1
clone_size: few
j_call: TRBJ2-5
d_call: TRBD2
cdr3_nt: TGCAGTGCTACGACTAGCGGGGGGCGTAGGGAGACCCAGTACTTC
cdr3_aa: CSATTSGGRRETQYF

v_call: TRBV2
clone_size: few
j_call: TRBJ1-1
d_call: NA
cdr3_nt: TGTGCCAGCAGTGATTCCGCTTTCGGTATCAACACAGAAGCTTTCTTT
cdr3_aa: CASSDSAFGINTEAFF

v_call: TRBV19
clone_size: NA
j_call: TRBJ2-1
d_call: TRBD1
cdr3_nt: TGTGCCAGTAGTATGGTAGGACAGGGGGCCAATGAGCAGTTCTTC
cdr3_aa: CASSMVGQGANEQFF

v_call: TRBV7-9
clone_size: many
j_call: TRBJ2-7
d_call: NA
cdr3_nt: TGTGCCAGCAGCCAGACCCCTACCTACGAGCAGTACTTC
cdr3_aa: CASSQTPTYEQYF